This entry features one TCR beta chain sequence. A junction end diverges from the germline sequence, so it may reflect a read error. The CDR3 goes on 3 residues after the read ends, and that part is filled in from the germline J gene. These data originate in a study of T cell clonality in common variable immunodeficiency. Per the germline V gene, CDR1 is SSHAT and CDR2 is FNYEAQ (reference sequence). The CDR3 loop spans 14 amino acids. Data came from immunoSEQ multiplex PCR; TCRdb stores just in-frame clones and leaves some out. This sample has 35,000 to 50,000 clones, each found more than once. The source is a person aged 18-70 years in good health. This chain joins TRBV7-7 and TRBJ1-1; maybe TRBD1 (5 bases). What was sequenced was peripheral blood mononuclear cells. CDR3 DNA (partial): TGTGCTAGCAGCCCGGGGGGTCATCAAGAGACC. Its protein product is CASSPGGHQET. The full-length CDR3 reads as CASSPGGHQETAFF.